Listed here is a single TCR beta chain. Antigen specificity is unknown. Only in-frame clones appear in the TCRdb table, and some are missing; sequencing was by immunoSEQ multiplex PCR. The table has a few hundred thousand clones, around nine tenths seen once. The data were taken from a study of Ad26.COV2.S vaccination and SARS-CoV-2 variants. Study-level findings and limits: Placebo recipients trailed vaccine recipients in spike-specific TCR breadth. Substantial breadth in spike-specific CD8+ and CD4+ T cell responses was reportedly seen after vaccination.

The CDR3 extends over 19 amino acids. The V and J ends lost 8 bases and 6 bases, in that order; junction bases with no gene match: 20. CDR1 and CDR2 from the germline V gene are KGHSH and LQKENI. Described treatment: 15 to 20 received Ad26.COV2.S at low or high dose, single or two shots; 5 received placebo; per-sample allocation not given. Following the first vaccine or placebo injection, samples were taken on day 63. The chain joins TRBV18 to TRBJ2-4; 12 bases match TRBD2. This sequence was found in a person between 18 and 59 years old who received the Ad26.COV2.S COVID-19 vaccine or a placebo. The material sequenced was peripheral blood, taken in a trial of Ad26.COV2.S vaccine versus placebo. DNA for the CDR3: TGTGCCAGCCGAGATCTAGCGGGAGGGCCTGAGTCCCGGGGAAACATTCAGTACTTC. The encoded protein is CASRDLAGGPESRGNIQYF. Filled out from reference TRBV18 and TRBJ2-4, the complete variable domain reads NAGVMQNPRHLVRRRGQEARLRCSPMKGHSHVYWYRQLPEEGLKFMVYLQKENIIDESGMPKERFSAEFPKEGPSILRIQQVVRGDSAAYFCASRDLAGGPESRGNIQYFGAGTRLSVL.